This TCR beta chain was recovered during a study of early T cells in non-severe SARS-CoV-2 infection. Study details: Sequencing used unsorted whole-blood bulk RNA, so chains lack pairing. Study-wide points: A preference for anti-spike CD8 responses marked VDJdb matching, which missed private and CD4 specificities.

About this clonotype itself: Its antigen is as yet unknown.

This CDR3 has 16 amino acids. Germline assignment: CDR1 LGHDT and CDR2 YNNKEL (reference sequence). Trimming stripped 2 bases from V and 0 bases from J, with 13 bases between. Unique molecular identifiers were affixed to single, distinct cDNA molecules. TCRdb recomputed calls from the 5' RACE reads with MiXCR, one row per CDR3 protein. The repertoire holds about 55,000 distinct CDR3 sequences, 12% seen once, with about 4% in the top ten. The specimen was whole blood. This rearrangement joins TRBV3-1 to TRBJ1-2; tentatively, D is TRBD1 (6 bases). The receptor comes from an adult who was a healthcare worker with PCR-confirmed SARS-CoV-2 infection or an uninfected control (not recorded which). The CDR3 region has the DNA TGTGCCAGCAGCCAACCGGGGGCAGGTTCTAACTATGGCTACACCTTC. It yields the protein CASSQPGAGSNYGYTF.